The rows below give T cell receptor beta chains drawn from one sample of a study of blood T cells in healthy people across ages. TCRdb re-derived calls from the 5' RACE reads in MiXCR, one entry per CDR3 protein. The sample holds about 560,000 distinct CDR3 sequences, over 25% seen once. These data also featured in a second study, about T cells of mothers and their children.

The sample was blood. The receptors stem from a boy aged 2-9 years in good health. The CDR3 runs from the conserved cysteine through the conserved F or W. D genes are given only for firm matches. Clone sizes are given selectively: once, few, many, or a class where the clone is expanded.

v_call	clone_size	j_call	d_call	cdr3_aa	cdr3_nt
TRBV6-1	once	TRBJ1-2	NA	CASSEAGANYGYTF	TGTGCCAGCAGTGAGGCAGGCGCTAACTATGGCTACACCTTC
TRBV6-5	few	TRBJ2-5	NA	CASQNWGEEETQYF	TGTGCCAGCCAAAACTGGGGCGAGGAGGAGACCCAGTACTTC
TRBV10-3	NA	TRBJ2-5	TRBD2	CAISERLLAASQETQYF	TGTGCCATCAGTGAGCGTCTCCTAGCGGCATCCCAAGAGACCCAGTACTTC
TRBV18	once	TRBJ1-1	TRBD1	CTSSPSQGGTEAFF	TGTACCAGCTCACCGTCCCAGGGGGGCACTGAAGCTTTCTTT
TRBV7-2	NA	TRBJ2-3	NA	CASSLIDGGPEDTQYF	TGTGCCAGCAGCTTAATAGACGGGGGGCCCGAAGATACGCAGTATTTT
TRBV20-1	NA	TRBJ1-1	NA	CSADTGLNTEAFF	TGCAGTGCCGATACAGGGCTGAACACTGAAGCTTTCTTT
TRBV6-2/TRBV6-3	NA	TRBJ1-5	NA	CASSTPQGAEPQHF	TGTGCCAGCAGTACCCCACAGGGCGCAGAGCCCCAGCATTTT
TRBV6-1	few	TRBJ2-5	NA	CASSDVHFETQYF	TGTGCCAGCAGTGATGTACATTTCGAGACCCAGTACTTC
TRBV7-9	few	TRBJ2-1	TRBD2	CASRNLSGISYNEQFF	TGTGCCAGCAGGAACCTCAGCGGGATCTCCTACAATGAGCAGTTCTTC
TRBV12-5	many	TRBJ1-6	NA	CASGFPPGRDGSPLHF	TGTGCTAGTGGTTTCCCGCCAGGGAGAGATGGTTCACCCCTCCACTTT